This T cell receptor beta chain was recovered during a study of blood T cell repertoires in COVID-19. On the study more broadly: Collection of acute and convalescent COVID-19 samples took place in the United States, Italy and Spain. In each case, the material was cDNA or gDNA derived from T cells, B-cell-depleted T cells, or PBMCs.

Trimming took off 6 bases at V and 4 bases at J, with 6 bases between the two ends. The CDR3 contains 11 residues. Germline V CDR1 and CDR2: MNHEY, SVGAGI. In the study's own analysis: It was from reference gene primer amplification that nucleated cell counts were estimated. TCRdb keeps only in-frame clones here, not all; method: immunoSEQ multiplex PCR. The DNA gave D and trimming, while V, J and clone size come from that table. Of roughly 300,000 clones in the sample, roughly 93% were seen once. Participant age was about 18 to 89 years, and participants resided in approximately 24 US areas. The sequence was collected from a woman aged 40 to 55 with acute COVID-19. The chain employs TRBV6-5 and TRBJ1-1, with D hard to call. What was sequenced was PBMCs or T cells enriched from blood (not recorded which). For the CDR3, the DNA is TGTGCCAGCAGAGAGGGCACTGAAGCTTTCTTT. Translating gives CASREGTEAFF.